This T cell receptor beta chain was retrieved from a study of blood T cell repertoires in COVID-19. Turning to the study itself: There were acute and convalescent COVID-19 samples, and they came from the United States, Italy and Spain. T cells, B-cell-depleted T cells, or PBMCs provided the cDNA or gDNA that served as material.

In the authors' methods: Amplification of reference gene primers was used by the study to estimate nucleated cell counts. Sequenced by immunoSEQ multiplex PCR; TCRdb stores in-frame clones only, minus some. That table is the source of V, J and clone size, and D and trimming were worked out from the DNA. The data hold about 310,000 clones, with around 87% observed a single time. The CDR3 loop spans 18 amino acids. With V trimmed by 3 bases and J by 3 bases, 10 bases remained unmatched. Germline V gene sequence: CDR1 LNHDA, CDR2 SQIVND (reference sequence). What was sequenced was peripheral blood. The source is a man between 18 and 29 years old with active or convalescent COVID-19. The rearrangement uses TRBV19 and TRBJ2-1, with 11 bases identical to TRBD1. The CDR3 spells CASSISGQGDPYYNEQFF. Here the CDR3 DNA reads TGTGCCAGTAGTATTTCGGGACAGGGGGATCCATACTACAATGAGCAGTTCTTC. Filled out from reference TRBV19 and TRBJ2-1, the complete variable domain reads DGGITQSPKYLFRKEGQNVTLSCEQNLNHDAMYWYRQDPGQGLRLIYYSQIVNDFQKGDIAEGYSVSREKKESFPLTVTSAQKNPTAFYLCASSISGQGDPYYNEQFFGPGTRLTVL.